This is a list of T cell receptor beta chains from one sample in a study of graft-versus-host responses after intestinal transplantation. For these receptors, no antigen is known. Measured with immunoSEQ multiplex PCR; TCRdb has only the in-frame clones, and not every one. Of over 100,000 clones listed, 85% to 95% are singletons. Specimen: unstimulated CD8+ T cells sorted from spleen or lymph node cells, collected before intestinal transplant. These receptor sequences come from a human donor who received an intestinal transplant. The CDR3 runs from the conserved cysteine through the conserved F or W. The D gene is left open where the match is weak. Some rows mark clone size as missing; the rest say once, few, many or name a class of expanded clone.

d_call: TRBD1
clone_size: NA
v_call: TRBV27
j_call: TRBJ2-7
cdr3_nt: TGTGCCAGCACTCCGGGACAGGGAGACTACGAGCAGTACTTC
cdr3_aa: CASTPGQGDYEQYF

d_call: TRBD2
clone_size: NA
v_call: TRBV27
j_call: TRBJ2-1
cdr3_nt: TGTGCCAGCAGTTTATCAGTGACTAGCGGCTCCTACAATGAGCAGTTCTTC
cdr3_aa: CASSLSVTSGSYNEQFF

d_call: TRBD2
clone_size: NA
v_call: TRBV19
j_call: TRBJ2-1
cdr3_nt: TGTGCCAGTAGCCCGGGACTAGCGAATGAGCAGTTCTTC
cdr3_aa: CASSPGLANEQFF

d_call: NA
clone_size: NA
v_call: TRBV19
j_call: TRBJ1-3
cdr3_nt: TGTGCCAGTACCCCGTGGGGAACTGGAAACACCATATATTTT
cdr3_aa: CASTPWGTGNTIYF

d_call: NA
clone_size: NA
v_call: TRBV6-5
j_call: TRBJ2-1
cdr3_nt: TGTGCCAGCAGTTACGACCCTCTCTACAATGAGCAGTTCTTC
cdr3_aa: CASSYDPLYNEQFF

d_call: TRBD1
clone_size: NA
v_call: TRBV9
j_call: TRBJ2-1
cdr3_nt: TGTGCCAGCAGCGTGGGGACAGGGATCCACAATGAGCAGTTCTTC
cdr3_aa: CASSVGTGIHNEQFF

d_call: NA
clone_size: once
v_call: TRBV4-3
j_call: TRBJ2-2
cdr3_nt: TGCGCCAGCAGCCAAGTGGGAGGCTCCCCTGGGGGGACCGGGGAGCTGTTTTTT
cdr3_aa: CASSQVGGSPGGTGELFF

d_call: TRBD1
clone_size: NA
v_call: TRBV5-6
j_call: TRBJ1-3
cdr3_nt: TGTGCCAGCAGCTTGGGGACAGGGCTCGGAAACACCATATATTTT
cdr3_aa: CASSLGTGLGNTIYF

d_call: NA
clone_size: NA
v_call: TRBV7-2
j_call: TRBJ2-7
cdr3_nt: TGTGCCAGCAGCTTGGGACTGGTAGGCGAGCAGTACTTC
cdr3_aa: CASSLGLVGEQYF

d_call: NA
clone_size: NA
v_call: TRBV5-6
j_call: TRBJ2-7
cdr3_nt: TGTGCCAGCAGCTTGGCCAGGGGTTCCTACGAGCAGTACTTC
cdr3_aa: CASSLARGSYEQYF

d_call: NA
clone_size: NA
v_call: TRBV6-5
j_call: TRBJ2-1
cdr3_nt: TGTGCCAGCAGTTACTCGTGGGGGTATGAGCAGTTCTTC
cdr3_aa: CASSYSWGYEQFF